The next 21 T cell receptor beta chains were all read from a single sample in a study of blood T cell repertoires in COVID-19. The repertoire was sequenced with immunoSEQ multiplex PCR; TCRdb's copy has only in-frame clones and lacks some. In the table there are about 68,000 clones, approximately 88% of which are singletons. Sequenced: peripheral blood. The receptors derive from a human donor in a cohort sampled during active COVID-19.

This chain uses TRBV15 with TRBJ1-5, with TRBD1 matching over 8 bases. This CDR3 has 15 residues. With V trimmed by 2 bases and J by 3 bases, 3 bases remained unmatched. CDR1 is LNHNV and CDR2 is YYDKDF in the germline V gene (reference sequence). The CDR3 DNA follows: TGTGCCACCAGCAGACGGGACAGGACCAATCAGCCCCAGCATTTT. Its translation: CATSRRDRTNQPQHF.

The chain recombines TRBV10-3 with TRBJ2-1; 8 nucleotides line up with TRBD2. Germline V lookup: CDR1 ENHRY, CDR2 SYGVKD. The J segment lost 7 bases and the V segment lost 0 bases, leaving 5 bases of the junction unmatched. CDR3 length: 15 residues. CDR3: CAISESTGGRNEQFF. DNA for the CDR3: TGTGCCATCAGTGAGTCGACGGGGGGGCGGAATGAGCAGTTCTTC.

This rearrangement joins TRBV9 to TRBJ1-1; 8 bases agree with TRBD1. The CDR3 sequence is 16 residues long. V shed 3 bases and J 0 bases; nucleotides not matched to a gene: 7. Germline CDR1 reads SGDLS; CDR2 reads YYNGEE. The CDR3 region is CASSAQDRVLNTEAFF. The DNA for the CDR3 is TGTGCCAGCAGCGCCCAGGACAGGGTCTTGAACACTGAAGCTTTCTTT.

Only one count was recorded for this clone. The V gene is TRBV19, the J gene TRBJ2-7; 8 bases are shared with TRBD1. The CDR3 covers 15 residues. Trimming removed 3 bases from V and 2 bases from J; junction bases left unmatched: 6. Germline CDR1 and CDR2: LNHDA and SQIVND (reference sequence). The CDR3 loop is CASSIWGTGTYEQYF. CDR3 DNA sequence: TGTGCCAGTAGTATCTGGGGGACAGGCACCTACGAGCAGTACTTC.

V usage is TRBV6-5 and J usage is TRBJ2-7, with TRBD1 identical over 7 bases. Trimming at V came to 6 bases and at J to 3 bases, leaving 5 bases not matched to a gene. The CDR3 loop spans 13 amino acids. The germline V gene encodes CDR1 MNHEY and CDR2 SVGAGI. The CDR3 coding sequence is TGTGCCAGCAGAAAGGGACAGTACTACGAGCAGTACTTC. Translating it yields CASRKGQYYEQYF.

The V call is TRBV19, the J call TRBJ2-7, with 9 bases identical to TRBD2. Germline V lookup: CDR1 LNHDA, CDR2 SQIVND (reference sequence). There are 13 residues in the CDR3. The V gene end was trimmed by 7 bases and the J gene end by 3 bases; junction bases not matched to a gene: 4. This CDR3 is CASMRAGGYEQYF. In DNA, the CDR3 is TGTGCCAGTATGCGAGCGGGGGGCTACGAGCAGTACTTC.

This rearrangement joins TRBV6-6 to TRBJ1-2, with D possibly matching TRBD1 (6 bases). V lost 0 bases and J 3 bases, leaving 11 bases between the germline ends. The V gene's germline CDR1 is MNHNY and CDR2 SVGAGI (reference sequence). The CDR3 has 15 residues. The CDR3 loop reads CASSYSVQGDYGYTF. In nucleotides, the CDR3 is TGTGCCAGCAGTTACTCGGTACAGGGCGACTATGGCTACACCTTC.

This chain uses TRBV28 with TRBJ1-1, with D perhaps matching TRBD1 (6 bases). V gave up 2 bases and J gave up 2 bases, with 15 bases separating them. Germline CDR1 is MDHEN and CDR2 is SYDVKM. CDR3 size: 16 residues. CDR3 residues: CASSLTGHLPNTEAFF. Written as DNA, the CDR3 is TGTGCCAGCAGTTTAACGGGACATCTTCCTAACACTGAAGCTTTCTTT.

The chain has TRBV5-1 and TRBJ2-3, with 8 bases aligning to TRBD2. V dropped 4 bases and J dropped 6; count of bases not matched to a gene: 16. Germline values: CDR1 SGHRS, CDR2 YFSETQ. The CDR3 has 17 residues. The CDR3 sequence is CASSIPHGGGKVDTQYF. The CDR3 DNA sequence: TGCGCCAGCAGCATCCCCCATGGCGGGGGGAAAGTGGATACGCAGTATTTT. Supplemented by reference TRBV5-1 and TRBJ2-3, the full variable domain reads KAGVTQTPRYLIKTRGQQVTLSCSPISGHRSVSWYQQTPGQGLQFLFEYFSETQRNKGNFPGRFSGRQFSNSRSEMNVSTLELGDSALYLCASSIPHGGGKVDTQYFGPGTRLTVL.

This clone was counted only a few times. V usage is TRBV5-1 and J usage is TRBJ1-1; D is perhaps TRBD1 (6 bases). Germline V gives CDR1 SGHRS, CDR2 YFSETQ. The length of the CDR3 is 14 residues. The ends were cut back, 2 bases at V and 1 base at J, with 9 bases in the middle. This chain's CDR3 is CASSFGGPNTEAFF. In nucleotides, the CDR3 is TGCGCCAGCAGCTTCGGGGGGCCGAACACTGAAGCTTTCTTT. Variable domain in full (rest from reference TRBV5-1 and TRBJ1-1): KAGVTQTPRYLIKTRGQQVTLSCSPISGHRSVSWYQQTPGQGLQFLFEYFSETQRNKGNFPGRFSGRQFSNSRSEMNVSTLELGDSALYLCASSFGGPNTEAFFGQGTRLTVV.

The chain has TRBV5-1 and TRBJ2-7, with TRBD2 matching 10 bases. V lost 4 bases to trimming and J lost 8 bases; unmatched junction nucleotides: 15. The CDR3 totals 16 residues. The germline CDR1 and CDR2 sequences are SGHRS and YFSETQ. The DNA for the CDR3 is TGCGCCAGCAGCCGTGGTATGTCTAGCGGGAGAGACCAGCAGTACTTC. This codes for CASSRGMSSGRDQQYF.

The chain couples TRBV5-1 to TRBJ2-7, with a possible D match to TRBD2 (5 bases). The germline V gene encodes CDR1 SGHRS and CDR2 YFSETQ. The V end lost 2 bases, the J end lost 4 bases, and 13 bases lay between the germline ends. The CDR3 sequence is 14 residues long. The CDR3 loop is CASSFARGRYEQYF. In nucleotides, the CDR3 is TGCGCCAGCAGCTTCGCCCGGGGTAGGTACGAGCAGTACTTC.

This clone was recorded a few times. The chain carries TRBV9 and TRBJ2-1; 9 bases agree with TRBD2. V lost 4 bases and J lost 7; bases outside the gene matches: 18. The germline gives CDR1 SGDLS, CDR2 YYNGEE. This CDR3 contains 18 residues. The CDR3 loop reads CASSPSPTTAGGRNEQFF. The CDR3 coding sequence is TGTGCCAGCAGCCCGAGCCCCACAACTGCGGGAGGGAGGAATGAGCAGTTCTTC.

The chain couples TRBV4-2 to TRBJ1-6; possible D gene TRBD1, 5 bases. V was cut by 0 bases and J by 10 bases, with 16 bases left in between. The CDR3 is made up of 16 amino acids. The germline V gene encodes CDR1 LGHNA and CDR2 YNFKEQ. This chain's CDR3 is CASSQDWGRRGSPLHF. The CDR3 DNA reads as TGTGCCAGCAGCCAAGATTGGGGCCGGAGGGGATCACCCCTCCACTTT.

The gene calls are TRBV13 and TRBJ1-1; 7 positions agree with TRBD1. This CDR3 has 13 residues. V was pared by 5 bases and J by 5 bases, with 5 bases of the junction left unmatched. Germline V lookup: CDR1 PRHDT, CDR2 FYEKMQ (reference sequence). CDR3 protein: CASSAQGRTEAFF. The CDR3 DNA is TGTGCCAGCAGCGCACAGGGGAGGACTGAAGCTTTCTTT.

V gene TRBV12-5 combines with J gene TRBJ1-1; D ambiguous. CDR1 is LGHNT, CDR2 FRNRAP, per germline. The CDR3 has 14 residues. V was cut by 3 bases and J by 0 bases, with 8 bases left in between. This CDR3 reads CASGLDTMNTEAFF. The CDR3 nucleotides are TGTGCTAGTGGTTTAGACACAATGAACACTGAAGCTTTCTTT.

This chain joins TRBV18 and TRBJ2-7, with D perhaps TRBD2 (6 bases). This CDR3 spans 15 amino acids. The germline V gene has CDR1 KGHSH and CDR2 LQKENI. With 2 bases removed from V and 10 bases from J, the gap between germline ends came to 21 bases. CDR3 region: CASSPKVLAAREQYF. The CDR3 coding sequence is TGTGCCAGCTCACCAAAGGTATTAGCGGCACGCGAACAGTACTTC.

This chain uses TRBV4-1 with TRBJ2-7, with 11 bases identical to TRBD2. The CDR3 length is 15 residues. J gave up 3 bases and V 2 bases, and 3 bases lay outside the gene matches. Germline V CDR1 and CDR2: MGHRA, YSYEKL. In DNA, the CDR3 is TGCGCCAGCAGCCAACCTAGCGGGGGGCTCTACGAGCAGTACTTC. Its translation: CASSQPSGGLYEQYF.

V gene TRBV23-1 combines with J gene TRBJ1-4; D not resolved. TRBV23-1 is designated an ORF whose function remains uncertain. Trimming took off 10 bases at V and 0 bases at J, with 9 bases between the two ends. CDR3 size: 13 residues. CDR3 residues: CATLQATNEKLFF. Written as DNA, the CDR3 is TGCGCCACCTTACAAGCAACTAATGAAAAACTGTTTTTT.

CDR3 protein: CASSAGTANTGELFF. Written as DNA, the CDR3 is TGTGCCAGTAGCGCCGGGACAGCGAACACCGGGGAGCTGTTTTTT. The chain joins TRBV19 to TRBJ2-2; 7 nucleotides agree with TRBD1. CDR3 length equals 15 residues. In germline, CDR1 is LNHDA, CDR2 SQIVND (reference sequence). V was pared by 6 bases and J by 0 bases, with 4 bases of the junction left unmatched.

V gene TRBV11-2 combines with J gene TRBJ1-1; no firm D call. Per the germline V gene, CDR1 is SGHAT and CDR2 is FQNNGV. The CDR3 sequence is 16 residues long. Trimming shortened V by 4 bases and J by 5 bases, and 20 bases separated the two germline ends. The CDR3 DNA follows: TGTGCCAGCAGCTCTCTCCATCGAACCGCGGGAACTGAAGCTTTCTTT. As protein: CASSSLHRTAGTEAFF.